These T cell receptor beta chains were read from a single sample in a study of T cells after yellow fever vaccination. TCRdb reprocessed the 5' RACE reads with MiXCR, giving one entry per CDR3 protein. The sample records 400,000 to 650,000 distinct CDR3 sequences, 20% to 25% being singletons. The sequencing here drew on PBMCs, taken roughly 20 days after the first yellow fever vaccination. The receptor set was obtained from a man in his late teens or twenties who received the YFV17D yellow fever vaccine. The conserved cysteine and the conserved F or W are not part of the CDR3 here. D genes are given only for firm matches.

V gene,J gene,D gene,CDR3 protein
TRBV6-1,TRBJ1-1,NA,ASSLGEMNTEAF
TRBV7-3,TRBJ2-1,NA,ASSLFPGFSSYNEQF
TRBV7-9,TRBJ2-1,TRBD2,ASSPRSLTSGGNEQF
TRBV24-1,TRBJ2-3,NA,ATSDPSGRGARDTQY
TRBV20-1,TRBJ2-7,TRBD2,SASEGLAGLKEQY
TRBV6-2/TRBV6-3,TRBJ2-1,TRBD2,ASSPSGTRRVLSSSSYNEQF
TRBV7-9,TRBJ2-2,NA,ASSLVEGEEGAGELF
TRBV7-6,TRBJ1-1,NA,ASSLSGLGGSAF
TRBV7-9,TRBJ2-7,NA,ASSLVATYEQY
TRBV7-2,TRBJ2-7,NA,ASSLHQGRSSYEQY
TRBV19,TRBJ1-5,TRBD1,ASSIARQGWIQPQH
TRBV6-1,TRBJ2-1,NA,ASSVTGRPTYNEQF
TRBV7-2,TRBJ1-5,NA,ASSFYGDFNQPQH
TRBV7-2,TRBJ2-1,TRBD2,ASSLRGAGGSYNEQF
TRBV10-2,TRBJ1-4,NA,ASSDSRAEKLF
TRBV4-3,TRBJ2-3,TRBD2,ASSQEGPLLAGGVNNTQY
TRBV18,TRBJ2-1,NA,ASSPPSGEQF
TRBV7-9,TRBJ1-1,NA,ASSLGSINSEAF
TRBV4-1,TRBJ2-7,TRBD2,ASSQARGGIDEQY
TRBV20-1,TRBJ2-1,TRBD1,SARDRTQGDEQF
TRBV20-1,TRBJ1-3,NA,SAREWGAGNTIY
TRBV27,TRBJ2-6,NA,ASSLRFSGANVLT
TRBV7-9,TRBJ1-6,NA,ASSSLGGWARSPLH
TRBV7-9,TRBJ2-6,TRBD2,ASSPWEGGSGANVLT
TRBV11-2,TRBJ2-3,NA,ASSPRVARTDTQY
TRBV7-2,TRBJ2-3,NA,ASSLYAPGAGEDTQY
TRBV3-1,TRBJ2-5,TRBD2,ASRHTGGIQETQY
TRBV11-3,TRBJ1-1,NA,ASSQTANTEAF
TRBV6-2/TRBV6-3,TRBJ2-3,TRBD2,ASSYSPQLAGSTDTQY
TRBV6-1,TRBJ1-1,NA,ASRRVRVAGTEAF
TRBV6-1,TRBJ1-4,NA,ASRRREPNEKLF
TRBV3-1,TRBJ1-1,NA,ASSQETENTEAF
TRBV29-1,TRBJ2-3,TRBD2,SVRRGGTDTQY
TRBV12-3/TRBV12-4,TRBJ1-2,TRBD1,ASGWATGGRYGYT
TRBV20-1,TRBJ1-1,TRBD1,STRGANTEAF
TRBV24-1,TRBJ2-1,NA,ATRKGNEQF
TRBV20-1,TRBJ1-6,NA,SARGVHYNSPLH
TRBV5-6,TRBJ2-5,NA,ASSSGPTDETQY
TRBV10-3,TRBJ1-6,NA,AISGAEASSYNSPLH
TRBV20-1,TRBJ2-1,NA,SASPTDSSWIRNEQF
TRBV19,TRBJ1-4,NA,ATEIRVSSGKLF